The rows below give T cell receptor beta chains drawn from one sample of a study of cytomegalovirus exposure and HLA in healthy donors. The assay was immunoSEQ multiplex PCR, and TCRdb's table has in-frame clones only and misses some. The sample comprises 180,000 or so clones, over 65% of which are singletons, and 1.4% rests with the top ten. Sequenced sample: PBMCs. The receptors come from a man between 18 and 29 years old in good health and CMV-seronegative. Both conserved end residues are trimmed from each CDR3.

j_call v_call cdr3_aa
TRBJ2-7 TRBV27 ASSGDRGRPYEQY
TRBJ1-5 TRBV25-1 ASSNPGEHQPQH
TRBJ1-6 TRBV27 ASSLGLEGQGNSPLH
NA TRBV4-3 ASSQVEGTNEQY
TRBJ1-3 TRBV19 ASSRPGQASGNTIY
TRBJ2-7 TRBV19 ASSPSGGLYEQY
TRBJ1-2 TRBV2 ASTYSGGGGYGYT
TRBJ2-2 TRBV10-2 ASSGLEREPTGELF
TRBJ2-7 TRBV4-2 ASSQGQGFSYEQY
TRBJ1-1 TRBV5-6 ASRGGTPEAF
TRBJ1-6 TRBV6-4 ASSETVANSPLH
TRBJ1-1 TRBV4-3 ASSQELGSTEAF
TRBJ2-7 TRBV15 ATSGPGQGSYEQY
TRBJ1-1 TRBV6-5 ASRRGQVNTEAF
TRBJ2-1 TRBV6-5 ASSGPGNSYNEQF
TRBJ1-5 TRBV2 ASSRRTGGNQPQH
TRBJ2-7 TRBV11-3 ASSLPDRAYEQY
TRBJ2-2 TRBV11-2 ASSPRETGELF
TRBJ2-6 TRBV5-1 ASSGQHSGANVLT
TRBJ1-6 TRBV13 ASSLGTGGNSPLH
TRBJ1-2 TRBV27 ASILAGQGRNGYT
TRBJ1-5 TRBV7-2 ASSLTGEQPQH
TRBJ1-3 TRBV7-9 ASSSGNTIY
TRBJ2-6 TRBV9 ASSSYHSGANVLT
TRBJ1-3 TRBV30 AWSEDRVSGNTIY
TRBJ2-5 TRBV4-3 ASSQALHRVQETQY
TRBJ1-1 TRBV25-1 ASSEGGNTEAF
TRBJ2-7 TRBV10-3 AISDRGIYYEQY
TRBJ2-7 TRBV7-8 ASSLTTGTGIRHIYEQY
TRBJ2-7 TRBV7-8 ASSPGYGEQY
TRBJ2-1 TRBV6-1 ASSRDLGTHEQF
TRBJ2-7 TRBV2 ASGGAPHRAGLYEQY
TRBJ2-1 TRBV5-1 ASSLAGTSGGSRYNEQF
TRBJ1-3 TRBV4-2 ASSQGDFAAGNTIY
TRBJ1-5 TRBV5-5 ASSVQGAGNQPQH
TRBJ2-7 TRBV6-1 ASSDHSYEQY
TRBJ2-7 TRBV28 ATGLGYEQY
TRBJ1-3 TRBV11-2 ASSLHHSGNTIY